A selection of T cell receptor beta chains follows, all from one sample in a study of T cell responses to AZD1222 COVID-19 vaccine. Assay used: immunoSEQ multiplex PCR; TCRdb lists only in-frame clones, some missing. Seen here are some 110,000 clones, approximately 90% observed once, and the top ten hold about 7.4%. Specimen: peripheral blood, collected 28 days after the second AZD1222 dose. The receptors were gathered from an adult who received the AZD1222 COVID-19 vaccine. Both conserved end residues are part of each CDR3. A D gene is named only where the DNA matches it firmly. Clone size is shown for a subset of rows, as once, few, many or a class of expanded clone.

D	J	size	V	CDR3	DNA
NA	TRBJ2-3	few	TRBV11-2	CASSPNGLATDTQYF	TGTGCCAGCAGCCCTAATGGACTGGCAACAGATACGCAGTATTTT
NA	TRBJ2-5	NA	TRBV7-2	CASSPDRSRRETQYF	TGTGCCAGCAGCCCTGACAGGAGCCGTCGCGAGACCCAGTACTTC
TRBD2	TRBJ2-3	once	TRBV13	CASSILTSGSTDTQYF	TGTGCCAGCAGCATCTTGACTAGCGGGAGCACAGATACGCAGTATTTT
TRBD1	TRBJ1-2	NA	TRBV27	CASSFGGGDGYTF	TGTGCCAGCAGTTTTGGAGGGGGCGATGGCTACACCTTC
NA	TRBJ2-7	NA	TRBV6-5	CASSYESKTYEQYF	TGTGCCAGCAGTTACGAAAGCAAAACCTACGAGCAGTACTTC
NA	TRBJ2-3	NA	TRBV7-3	CASSLSRGRSDTQYF	TGTGCCAGCAGCTTATCACGGGGGAGATCAGATACGCAGTATTTT
TRBD2	TRBJ2-2	NA	TRBV6-2/TRBV6-3	CASSLTPSGRRTGELFF	TGTGCCAGCAGTTTAACCCCTAGCGGGAGGAGGACCGGGGAGCTGTTTTTT
NA	TRBJ1-2	NA	TRBV14	CASSQVGWGSYGYTF	TGTGCCAGCAGCCAAGTTGGGTGGGGCTCCTATGGCTACACCTTC
NA	TRBJ1-1	NA	TRBV19	CASSTGVGYTEAFF	TGTGCCAGTAGTACAGGGGTAGGGTACACTGAAGCTTTCTTT
NA	TRBJ1-3	NA	TRBV5-1	CASSLEGRGNTIYF	TGCGCCAGCAGCTTGGAGGGGCGAGGAAACACCATATATTTT
NA	TRBJ2-7	NA	TRBV5-4	CASSLQRGPHEQYF	TGTGCCAGCAGCTTGCAGAGGGGACCCCACGAGCAGTACTTC
NA	TRBJ2-3	NA	TRBV10-3	CAISVGGDSDTQYF	TGTGCCATCAGTGTGGGCGGGGATTCAGATACGCAGTATTTT
NA	TRBJ2-2	NA	TRBV19	CASSLRRAANTGELFF	TGTGCCAGTAGTCTCCGTCGGGCGGCTAACACCGGGGAGCTGTTTTTT
NA	TRBJ2-3	NA	TRBV5-1	CASSDPMEGTDTQYF	TGCGCCAGCAGCGATCCAATGGAAGGCACAGATACGCAGTATTTT
NA	TRBJ2-5	NA	TRBV5-1	CASSLMTKETQYF	TGCGCCAGCAGCTTGATGACCAAAGAGACCCAGTACTTC
TRBD1	TRBJ2-7	NA	TRBV11-2	CASSLVLGQGINEQYF	TGTGCCAGCAGCTTAGTTTTGGGACAGGGGATCAACGAGCAGTACTTC
NA	TRBJ2-6	NA	TRBV7-2	CASSITASGANVLTF	TGTGCCAGCAGCATAACAGCCTCTGGGGCCAACGTCCTGACTTTC
NA	TRBJ1-2	NA	TRBV6-2/TRBV6-3	CASSYFSVNGYTF	TGTGCCAGCAGTTACTTTTCTGTGAATGGCTACACCTTC
TRBD2	TRBJ2-5	NA	TRBV19	CASSIPRGLAGEETQYF	TGTGCCAGTAGTATCCCTCGGGGGCTAGCGGGGGAAGAGACCCAGTACTTC
TRBD1	TRBJ2-2	NA	TRBV2	CASSSGTGATGELFF	TGTGCCAGCAGTTCCGGGACAGGGGCCACCGGGGAGCTGTTTTTT
NA	TRBJ1-2	once	TRBV9	CASSVTGDPTKNGYTF	TGTGCCAGCAGCGTAACAGGAGACCCAACAAAAAATGGCTACACCTTC
NA	TRBJ2-7	NA	TRBV7-8	CASSPGGFYEQYF	TGTGCCAGCAGTCCGGGGGGCTTCTACGAGCAGTACTTC
NA	TRBJ1-5	NA	TRBV6-5	CASRSRLASNQPQHF	TGTGCCAGCAGATCCCGACTTGCGAGCAATCAGCCCCAGCATTTT
NA	TRBJ2-5	NA	TRBV4-1	CASGRAPQETQYF	TGCGCCAGCGGAAGGGCACCTCAAGAGACCCAGTACTTC
NA	TRBJ1-1	NA	TRBV5-1	CASSLGGRAEAFF	TGCGCCAGCAGCTTGGGAGGGAGGGCTGAAGCTTTCTTT
NA	TRBJ1-2	NA	TRBV4-2	CASSPNEGATGSYGYTF	TGTGCCAGCAGCCCGAACGAAGGGGCAACAGGTTCCTATGGCTACACCTTC
NA	TRBJ1-4	NA	TRBV28	CASSPGVGEKLFF	TGTGCCAGCAGTCCAGGGGTAGGTGAAAAACTGTTTTTT
TRBD1	TRBJ2-3	NA	TRBV2	CASSEGQGPGDTQYF	TGTGCCAGCAGTGAGGGACAGGGGCCCGGAGATACGCAGTATTTT
TRBD2	TRBJ2-3	NA	TRBV6-1	CASSEHLAGGKDTQYF	TGTGCCAGCAGTGAACATTTAGCGGGGGGGAAAGATACGCAGTATTTT
NA	TRBJ2-3	NA	TRBV5-4	CASSGGGSTDTQYF	TGTGCCAGCAGCGGCGGAGGTTCCACAGATACGCAGTATTTT
NA	TRBJ1-2	NA	TRBV2	CASTRQSNYGYTF	TGTGCCAGCACCCGACAGTCTAACTATGGCTACACCTTC
TRBD1	TRBJ2-7	NA	TRBV18	CASSPTGTAAHEQYF	TGTGCCAGCTCACCAACCGGGACAGCAGCCCACGAGCAGTACTTC
NA	TRBJ2-1	NA	TRBV2	CASSSPVDREYNEQFF	TGTGCCAGCAGTTCCCCTGTCGACCGCGAATACAATGAGCAGTTCTTC
NA	TRBJ2-7	NA	TRBV27	CASSLWGTKDEQYF	TGTGCCAGCAGTTTATGGGGGACGAAGGACGAGCAGTACTTC
NA	TRBJ1-2	NA	TRBV6-5	CASSSPSGKTNYGYTF	TGTGCCAGCAGTTCCCCGTCAGGGAAGACTAACTATGGCTACACCTTC
NA	TRBJ2-7	NA	TRBV15	CATSREGGTPYEQYF	TGTGCCACCAGCAGAGAGGGGGGGACACCCTACGAGCAGTACTTC
NA	TRBJ2-7	few	TRBV7-3	CASSLIVWGKKSYEQYF	TGTGCCAGCAGCTTAATCGTGTGGGGGAAAAAATCCTACGAGCAGTACTTC
TRBD1	TRBJ2-7	once	TRBV7-2	CASSLEGAGYEQYF	TGTGCCAGCAGCTTAGAGGGGGCGGGCTACGAGCAGTACTTC
NA	TRBJ1-2	NA	TRBV7-3	CASSLMGIGGYTF	TGTGCCAGCAGCTTAATGGGCATTGGGGGCTACACCTTC
NA	TRBJ1-2	NA	TRBV16	CASSSLVGYGYTF	TGTGCCAGCAGCTCATTAGTCGGCTATGGCTACACCTTC
TRBD2	TRBJ2-1	NA	TRBV5-1	CASSLAPGRRGGSDEQFF	TGCGCCAGCAGCTTGGCCCCTGGTAGGCGGGGGGGGTCGGATGAGCAGTTCTTC
NA	TRBJ2-1	NA	TRBV9	CASSAGSGSYNEQFF	TGTGCCAGCAGCGCGGGGTCGGGCTCCTACAATGAGCAGTTCTTC
NA	TRBJ2-7	NA	TRBV5-1	CASSWGTASYEQYF	TGCGCCAGCAGCTGGGGGACGGCTTCCTACGAGCAGTACTTC
TRBD1	TRBJ2-7	NA	TRBV11-3	CAISDRGSYEQYF	TGTGCCATTTCGGACAGGGGATCCTACGAGCAGTACTTC
NA	TRBJ1-2	few	TRBV19	CASSIGTSKNGYTF	TGTGCCAGTAGTATAGGGACATCTAAAAATGGCTACACCTTC
NA	TRBJ2-2	NA	TRBV19	CASSLEGGTNTGELFF	TGTGCCAGTAGTCTAGAGGGGGGAACGAACACCGGGGAGCTGTTTTTT
NA	TRBJ2-4	NA	TRBV28	CASGILAKNIQYF	TGTGCCAGCGGGATCCTAGCCAAAAACATTCAGTACTTC
NA	TRBJ1-2	NA	TRBV7-7	CASSRGWVGGYTF	TGTGCTAGCAGCCGGGGGTGGGTGGGAGGCTACACCTTC
NA	TRBJ2-6	once	TRBV2	CASSVMGATGANVLTF	TGTGCCAGCAGTGTAATGGGGGCGACGGGGGCCAACGTCCTGACTTTC
NA	TRBJ1-1	NA	TRBV20-1	CSAGAHTEAFF	TGCAGTGCTGGAGCCCACACTGAAGCTTTCTTT
TRBD2	TRBJ2-7	NA	TRBV6-2/TRBV6-3	CASTPPTGTSGIYEQYF	TGTGCCAGCACCCCACCCACCGGGACTAGCGGGATATACGAGCAGTACTTC
NA	TRBJ2-6	NA	TRBV11-3	CASSLRAGANVLTF	TGTGCCAGCAGCTTGAGGGCTGGGGCCAACGTCCTGACTTTC
NA	TRBJ2-5	NA	TRBV7-9	CASSLGLAETQYF	TGTGCCAGCAGCTTAGGGCTCGCGGAGACCCAGTACTTC
TRBD2	TRBJ2-7	NA	TRBV5-1	CASSFGLAVYEQYF	TGCGCCAGCAGCTTCGGACTAGCGGTCTACGAGCAGTACTTC
NA	TRBJ2-1	NA	TRBV6-2/TRBV6-3	CASSYGVEQFF	TGTGCCAGCAGTTACGGGGTAGAGCAGTTCTTC